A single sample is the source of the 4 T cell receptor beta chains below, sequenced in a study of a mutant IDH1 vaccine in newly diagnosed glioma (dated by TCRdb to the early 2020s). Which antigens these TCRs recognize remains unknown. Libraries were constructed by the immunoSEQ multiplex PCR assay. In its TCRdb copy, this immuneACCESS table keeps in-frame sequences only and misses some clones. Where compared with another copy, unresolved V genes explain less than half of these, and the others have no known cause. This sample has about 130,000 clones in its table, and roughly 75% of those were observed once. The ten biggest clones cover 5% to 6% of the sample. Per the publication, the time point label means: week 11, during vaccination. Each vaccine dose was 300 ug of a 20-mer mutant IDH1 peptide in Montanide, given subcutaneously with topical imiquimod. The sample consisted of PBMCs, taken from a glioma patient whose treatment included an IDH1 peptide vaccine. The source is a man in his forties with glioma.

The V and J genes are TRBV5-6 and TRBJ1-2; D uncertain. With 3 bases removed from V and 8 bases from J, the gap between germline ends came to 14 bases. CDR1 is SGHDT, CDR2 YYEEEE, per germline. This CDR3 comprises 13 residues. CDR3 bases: TGTGCCAGCAGCTCGTCGAAAAGGTGGGGCTACACCTTC. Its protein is CASSSSKRWGYTF.

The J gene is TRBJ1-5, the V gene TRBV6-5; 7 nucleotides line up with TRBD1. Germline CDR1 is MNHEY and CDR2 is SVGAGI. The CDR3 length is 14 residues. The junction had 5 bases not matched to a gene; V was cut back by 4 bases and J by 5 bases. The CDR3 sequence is CASSFDRDYQPQHF. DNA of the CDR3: TGTGCCAGCAGTTTCGACAGGGATTATCAGCCCCAGCATTTT.

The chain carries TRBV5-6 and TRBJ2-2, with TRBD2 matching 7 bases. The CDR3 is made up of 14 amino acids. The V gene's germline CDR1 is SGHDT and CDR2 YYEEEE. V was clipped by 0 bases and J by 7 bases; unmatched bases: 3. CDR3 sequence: CASSLGLASGELFF. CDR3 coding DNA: TGTGCCAGCAGCTTGGGACTAGCAAGCGGGGAGCTGTTTTTT.

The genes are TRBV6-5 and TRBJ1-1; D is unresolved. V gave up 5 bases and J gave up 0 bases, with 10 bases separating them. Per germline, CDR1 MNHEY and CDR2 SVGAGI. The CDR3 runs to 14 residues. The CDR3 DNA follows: TGTGCCAGCAGTACGGACGTTATGAACACTGAAGCTTTCTTT. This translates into CASSTDVMNTEAFF.